Following are 31 T cell receptor beta chains from one sample sequenced in a study of blood T cell repertoires in COVID-19. This table comes from immunoSEQ multiplex PCR, and its TCRdb copy is limited to in-frame clones, with some not included. The table shows about 180,000 clones, with 82% occurring only once. Input material: peripheral blood. These receptors were obtained from a woman between 70 and 85 years old with acute or convalescent COVID-19.

The chain carries TRBV28 and TRBJ1-5; TRBD1 is a possible D gene (5 bases). CDR1 and CDR2 (germline): MDHEN, SYDVKM. The CDR3 is 13 residues long. Trimming stripped 8 bases from V and 4 bases from J, with 12 bases between. Written as DNA, the CDR3 is TGTGCCAGCGGGGGGTACGGGAATCAGCCCCAGCATTTT. It codes for CASGGYGNQPQHF.

There are many counts of this clone. The V and J genes are TRBV9 and TRBJ2-3; TRBD2 matches at 7 bases. There are 15 residues in the CDR3. With 2 bases clipped from V and 6 bases from J, the junction kept 9 bases outside the gene matches. Germline values: CDR1 SGDLS, CDR2 YYNGEE. The CDR3 DNA is TGTGCCAGCAGCGTTGGGGGGAGGGCCTACGATACGCAGTATTTT. It encodes CASSVGGRAYDTQYF. Together with reference TRBV9 and TRBJ2-3, the CDR3 gives the full variable domain: DSGVTQTPKHLITATGQRVTLRCSPRSGDLSVYWYQQSLDQGLQFLIQYYNGEERAKGNILERFSAQQFPDLHSELNLSSLELGDSALYFCASSVGGRAYDTQYFGPGTRLTVL.

The gene calls are TRBV27 and TRBJ2-3; 14 bases agree with TRBD2. The CDR3 consists of 17 residues. Germline-derived CDR1 and CDR2 are MNHEY and SMNVEV (reference sequence). Losses at the gene ends were 4 bases for V and 3 bases for J; bases not matched to a gene: 6. In nucleotides, the CDR3 is TGTGCCAGCAGTTCAGGGACTAGCGGGGGTATAACAGATACGCAGTATTTT. Amino acid sequence: CASSSGTSGGITDTQYF.

This chain connects TRBV28 to TRBJ1-1; unclear D gene. V lost 2 bases and J lost 4, with 8 bases in between. This CDR3 comprises 13 residues. CDR1 and CDR2 from the germline V gene are MDHEN and SYDVKM. The CDR3 DNA follows: TGTGCCAGCAGTTTACGGTCACCCACTGAAGCTTTCTTT. Amino acids: CASSLRSPTEAFF.

This sequence joins TRBV30 and TRBJ2-5, with D hard to call. The germline V and J ends were trimmed by 0 bases and 2 bases, with 7 bases remaining between them. There are 13 residues in the CDR3. The V gene's germline CDR1 is GTSNPN and CDR2 SVGIG (reference sequence). DNA of the CDR3: TGTGCCTGGAGTGTATCGGTTCAAGAGACCCAGTACTTC. It translates to CAWSVSVQETQYF. The variable domain in full, with the rest retrieved from reference TRBV30 and TRBJ2-5, is SQTIHQWPATLVQPVGSPLSLECTVEGTSNPNLYWYRQAAGRGLQLLFYSVGIGQISSEVPQNLSASRPQDRQFILSSKKLLLSDSGFYLCAWSVSVQETQYFGPGTRLLVL.

This sequence joins TRBV6-6 and TRBJ1-1; weak D call: TRBD1 (6 bases). V gave up 5 bases and J gave up 0 bases, with 13 bases separating them. This CDR3 has 15 amino acids. Germline CDR1 MNHNY, CDR2 SVGAGI (reference sequence). CDR3 sequence: CASSANTGMNTEAFF. Here the CDR3 DNA reads TGTGCCAGCAGTGCCAATACAGGGATGAACACTGAAGCTTTCTTT.

A few counts support this clone. The CDR3 DNA follows: TGTGCCAGCAGCTTCGGACAGAAGCAGTACTTC. Protein sequence: CASSFGQKQYF. The chain uses TRBV5-4 and TRBJ2-7; maybe TRBD1 (6 bases). The CDR3 sequence is 11 residues long. Germline V gene sequence: CDR1 SGHNT, CDR2 YYREEE (reference sequence). V was shortened by 2 bases and J by 8 bases, with 8 bases between the two germline ends.

The chain links TRBV12-5 to TRBJ2-3; possibly TRBD1 for D (6 bases). The CDR3 runs 13 residues. The germline CDR1 and CDR2 sequences are LGHNT and FRNRAP. V lost 3 bases and J 4 bases, leaving 8 bases between the germline ends. CDR3 nucleotides: TGTGCTAGTGGTTTATCAGGGGCAGATACGCAGTATTTT. Amino acid sequence: CASGLSGADTQYF.

The chain carries TRBV5-1 and TRBJ1-2; D remains ambiguous. The CDR3 spans 15 residues. The V end was cut by 3 bases, the J end by 0 bases, with 12 bases between. CDR1 is SGHRS and CDR2 is YFSETQ in the germline V gene. The CDR3 is CASSYFRSSNYGYTF. The DNA for the CDR3 is TGCGCCAGCAGCTACTTCCGAAGCTCTAACTATGGCTACACCTTC.

The chain joins TRBV7-2 to TRBJ1-6; D is perhaps TRBD1 (6 bases). The CDR3 runs to 15 residues. Germline V gives CDR1 SGHTA, CDR2 FQGNSA. Trimming removed 4 bases at V and 2 bases at J, with 9 bases between. In nucleotides, the CDR3 is TGTGCCAGCAGCTGGGGACACCCCTATAATTCACCCCTCCACTTT. This sequence encodes CASSWGHPYNSPLHF.

The V gene is TRBV10-3, the J gene TRBJ2-3; the match to TRBD2 covers 13 bases. Germline CDR1 reads ENHRY; CDR2 reads SYGVKD. The CDR3 totals 21 residues. With 2 bases clipped from V and 0 bases from J, the junction kept 14 bases outside the gene matches. In nucleotides, the CDR3 is TGTGCCATCAGTGAGAGGGGACTAGCGGGAACCCCTATAGGTAGCACAGATACGCAGTATTTT. Translated, it gives CAISERGLAGTPIGSTDTQYF.

The chain employs TRBV30 and TRBJ2-1; the match to TRBD1 covers 9 bases. The CDR3 totals 14 residues. J was trimmed by 8 bases and V by 0 bases; bases with no gene match: 5. Germline CDR1 is GTSNPN and CDR2 is SVGIG (reference sequence). CDR3: CAWSVGTGFHEQFF. CDR3 sequence (DNA): TGTGCCTGGAGTGTGGGGACAGGGTTCCATGAGCAGTTCTTC. Full variable domain (missing parts from reference TRBV30 and TRBJ2-1): SQTIHQWPATLVQPVGSPLSLECTVEGTSNPNLYWYRQAAGRGLQLLFYSVGIGQISSEVPQNLSASRPQDRQFILSSKKLLLSDSGFYLCAWSVGTGFHEQFFGPGTRLTVL.

This clone has just one count. CDR3 sequence reads: CASSVSGTSGRARETQYF. CDR3 sequence (DNA): TGTGCCAGCAGCGTTTCCGGGACTAGCGGGAGGGCCCGGGAGACCCAGTACTTC. This chain links TRBV7-2 with TRBJ2-5; the match to TRBD2 covers 16 bases. The V gene end was trimmed by 5 bases and the J gene end by 5 bases; junction bases not matched to a gene: 11. Germline V gives CDR1 SGHTA, CDR2 FQGNSA. The CDR3 consists of 18 residues.

This rearrangement joins TRBV7-2 to TRBJ2-3; D is unresolved. Trimming left V 3 bases short and J 1 base short, with 8 bases between. The CDR3 is made up of 14 amino acids. CDR1 SGHTA and CDR2 FQGNSA come from the germline V gene. CDR3 protein: CASSFARGTDTQYF. The DNA for the CDR3 is TGTGCCAGCAGCTTTGCGAGAGGCACAGATACGCAGTATTTT. Full variable domain (missing parts from reference TRBV7-2 and TRBJ2-3): GAGVSQSPSNKVTEKGKDVELRCDPISGHTALYWYRQSLGQGLEFLIYFQGNSAPDKSGLPSDRFSAERTGGSVSTLTIQRTQQEDSAVYLCASSFARGTDTQYFGPGTRLTVL.

Points on this clone: The junction and the germline gene differ at one end; a read error may be behind it. The chain joins TRBV7-9 to TRBJ2-1; 9 bases align to TRBD2. CDR1 is SEHNR, CDR2 FQNEAQ, per germline (reference sequence). The CDR3 has 15 amino acids. CDR3 protein: CASSLAGSSYNEQFF. The CDR3 bases are TGTGCCAGCAGCCTAGCGGGGAGCTCCTACAATGAGCAGTTCTTC.

The chain carries TRBV4-2 and TRBJ2-5, with 11 bases matching TRBD2. The CDR3 covers 16 residues. V lost 1 base and J lost 2; bases outside the gene matches: 3. The germline V gene has CDR1 LGHNA and CDR2 YNFKEQ. The CDR3 spells CASSQVTSGGQETQYF. CDR3 DNA sequence: TGTGCCAGCAGCCAAGTCACTAGCGGGGGTCAAGAGACCCAGTACTTC.

This chain connects TRBV5-1 to TRBJ1-1, with TRBD1 matching over 8 bases. The CDR3 sequence is 16 residues long. Trimming at V came to 5 bases and at J to 1 base, leaving 10 bases not matched to a gene. Germline V lookup: CDR1 SGHRS, CDR2 YFSETQ. The CDR3 DNA reads TGCGCCAGCAGTCTTACCCAGGGGGCCGGGAACACTGAAGCTTTCTTT. Its protein product is CASSLTQGAGNTEAFF.

The chain has TRBV30 and TRBJ1-5; D possibly corresponds to TRBD1 (5 bases). The V and J ends lost 2 bases and 2 bases respectively, with 7 bases between them. Per the germline V gene, CDR1 is GTSNPN and CDR2 is SVGIG (reference sequence). CDR3 length equals 13 residues. CDR3 nucleotide sequence: TGTGCCTGGAGTTGGGGGGGCAATCAGCCCCAGCATTTT. Protein sequence: CAWSWGGNQPQHF.

The V call is TRBV28, the J call TRBJ2-7; 10 positions match TRBD2. Germline V gives CDR1 MDHEN, CDR2 SYDVKM. The junction had 4 bases not matched to a gene; V was cut back by 1 base and J by 13 bases. CDR3 size: 12 residues. CDR3: CASSLSSGSNYF. CDR3 nucleotide sequence: TGTGCCAGCAGTTTATCTAGCGGGAGTAATTACTTC. The full variable domain, with the rest looked up from reference TRBV28 and TRBJ2-7, is DVKVTQSSRYLVKRTGEKVFLECVQDMDHENMFWYRQDPGLGLRLIYFSYDVKMKEKGDIPEGYSVSREKKERFSLILESASTNQTSMYLCASSLSSGSNYFGPGTRLTVT.

The CDR3 region is CASSHPGQGACGYTF. The CDR3 DNA reads as TGCGCCAGCAGTCACCCGGGACAGGGGGCTTGTGGCTACACCTTC. The V gene is TRBV23-1, the J gene TRBJ1-2, with 12 positions matching TRBD1. TRBV23-1 is an ORF, with its function uncertain. V shed 3 bases and J 7 bases; nucleotides not matched to a gene: 6. The length of the CDR3 is 15 residues.

The chain links TRBV6-2 or TRBV6-3 to TRBJ2-1, with 9 nucleotides matching TRBD1. Germline lookup yields CDR1 MNHEY and CDR2 SVGEGT. CDR3 length: 15 residues. The V gene end was trimmed by 2 bases and the J gene end by 4 bases; junction bases not matched to a gene: 3. The CDR3 loop reads CASSYGGTGYNEQFF. Here the CDR3 DNA reads TGTGCCAGCAGTTACGGGGGGACAGGGTACAATGAGCAGTTCTTC.

This CDR3 is CASSQDGGRQFSRANVLTF. As DNA, the CDR3 is TGCGCCAGCAGCCAAGATGGTGGTCGACAGTTTTCTAGGGCCAACGTCCTGACTTTC. The gene calls are TRBV4-1 and TRBJ2-6; D is possibly TRBD1 (5 bases). V was shortened by 0 bases and J by 5 bases, with 20 bases between the two germline ends. The CDR3 is 19 amino acids. Germline assignment: CDR1 MGHRA and CDR2 YSYEKL.

The rearrangement joins TRBV19 to TRBJ1-6; tentatively, D is TRBD1 (6 bases). CDR1 is LNHDA, CDR2 SQIVND, per germline (reference sequence). The germline V and J ends were trimmed by 3 bases and 8 bases, with 14 bases remaining between them. There are 15 residues in the CDR3. Here the CDR3 reads CASSMGAGVDSPLHF. The CDR3 nucleotides are TGTGCCAGTAGTATGGGCGCAGGGGTTGATTCACCCCTCCACTTT.

This sequence joins TRBV5-8 and TRBJ2-1; D not certain. The CDR3 totals 14 residues. Germline assignment: CDR1 SGHTS and CDR2 YDEGEE. Trimming removed 4 bases from V and 5 bases from J, with 13 bases in between. CDR3 nucleotides: TGTGCCAGCAGCCGTACTGCCTTCAACAATGAGCAGTTCTTC. Translated, it gives CASSRTAFNNEQFF.

V is TRBV10-3 and J is TRBJ1-1; TRBD1 might be the D (5 bases). This CDR3 spans 17 amino acids. CDR1 is ENHRY, CDR2 SYGVKD, per germline. Trimming stripped 3 bases from V and 6 bases from J, with 23 bases between. CDR3 in amino acids: CAISDPSERDGPAEAFF. DNA for the CDR3: TGTGCCATCAGTGACCCCTCTGAGCGGGACGGACCAGCTGAAGCTTTCTTT.

The chain couples TRBV3-1 (or the pseudogene TRBV3-2) to TRBJ1-6; TRBD1 is a possible D gene (6 bases). The germline V gene encodes CDR1 LGHDT and CDR2 YNNKEL (reference sequence). V lost 4 bases, J lost 7 bases, and 11 bases lay in between. This CDR3 contains 14 residues. The CDR3 here is CASSLQRGNSPLHF. In DNA, the CDR3 is TGTGCCAGCAGCCTCCAAAGGGGGAATTCACCCCTCCACTTT.

This clone was observed once. This chain uses TRBV30 with TRBJ1-5, with D maybe TRBD1 (5 bases). Trimming took off 5 bases at V and 2 bases at J, with 13 bases between the two ends. This CDR3 spans 14 amino acids. Germline CDR1 is GTSNPN and CDR2 is SVGIG (reference sequence). This CDR3 is CAWGAGMGNQPQHF. CDR3 sequence (DNA): TGTGCCTGGGGTGCAGGGATGGGCAATCAGCCCCAGCATTTT.

This clone was counted only a few times. V usage is TRBV11-2 and J usage is TRBJ1-2; D not resolved. V was pared by 0 bases and J by 7 bases, with 9 bases between. In germline, CDR1 is SGHAT, CDR2 FQNNGV. The CDR3 sequence is 13 residues long. CDR3 in DNA: TGTGCCAGCAGCTTAGATCTGTCCGGTGGCTACACCTTC. Its translation is CASSLDLSGGYTF.

The chain employs TRBV3-1 (or the pseudogene TRBV3-2) and TRBJ2-5, with D tentatively TRBD1 (5 bases). CDR1 is LGHDT and CDR2 is YNNKEL in the germline V gene (reference sequence). V lost 4 bases and J lost 2, with 14 bases in between. CDR3 length equals 15 residues. This chain's CDR3 is CASSPSRQRQETQYF. In DNA form, the CDR3 reads TGTGCCAGCAGCCCAAGCAGACAGCGACAAGAGACCCAGTACTTC.

This clone was picked up one time. This chain uses TRBV5-6 with TRBJ2-5; 8 nucleotides line up with TRBD1. V lost 0 bases and J lost 5; bases outside the gene matches: 3. CDR1 is SGHDT and CDR2 is YYEEEE in the germline V gene. The CDR3 extends over 14 amino acids. The CDR3 sequence is CASSLGTGWETQYF. In nucleotides, the CDR3 is TGTGCCAGCAGCTTGGGGACAGGGTGGGAGACCCAGTACTTC.

V usage is TRBV27 and J usage is TRBJ2-7, with TRBD1 matching over 9 bases. Germline-derived CDR1 and CDR2 are MNHEY and SMNVEV (reference sequence). The CDR3 covers 15 residues. The trim removed 0 bases at V and 4 bases at J, leaving 4 bases unmatched. The CDR3 reads CASSLSDRGIYEQYF. CDR3 nucleotides: TGTGCCAGCAGTTTATCGGACAGGGGTATATACGAGCAGTACTTC.